This record concerns one TCR beta chain sequence. What it recognizes is unknown. Other nucleotide sequences in the sample specify the same CDR3. The sample comes from a study of shared clonotypes between healthy human individuals. Study context: The donor group consisted of a couple of women and three men, aged 18 to 49. Regarding the study as a whole: Even with large depth, rarefaction showed that sorted-subset sequencing was incomplete. The low donor count limited represented genetic and exposure-history diversity.

The trim removed 5 bases at V and 4 bases at J, leaving 1 base unmatched. Germline CDR1 and CDR2: MNHNS and SASEGT. The CDR3 spans 15 residues. Only in-frame clones appear in the TCRdb table, and some are missing; sequencing was by immunoSEQ multiplex PCR. The sample holds 950,000 to 1,100,000 clones; about 70% are singletons and the top ten take approximately 1.5%. Sequenced input: memory CD4+ T cells sorted from blood. The subset here: CD45RA-negative fraction. This sequence originates from a man younger than 35 in good health. The gene calls are TRBV6-1 and TRBJ2-2; 13 bases match TRBD2. The CDR3 coding sequence is TGTGCCAGCAGTAGGACTAGCGGGAGCACCGGGGAGCTGTTTTTT. Translating it yields CASSRTSGSTGELFF.